This TCR beta chain was recovered during a study of human T cells and chemical hapten exposure. About the study: TCR yields per sample varied mostly from small pooled library volume differences. Whole-study findings and limits: High-frequency TCRs, those above 1 in 1000, stayed the same after DPC sensitization.

This clonotype was counted ten times or more. Its cognate antigen is unknown. Specified time point: healthy volunteer bleed at 2 weeks. The authors extracted total RNA from unfractionated whole blood. CDR1 and CDR2 from the germline V gene are SQVTM and ANQGSEA. V was cut by 7 bases and J by 9 bases, with 13 bases left in between. This CDR3 region has 11 residues. Per the original data handling: There were a median of around 97,000 TCRs per sample, with a range from roughly 20,000 to 700,000. TCRdb re-derived calls from the RACE reads in MiXCR, one entry per CDR3 protein. Clone size and V and J calls follow TCRdb, not the original study. The table includes about 46,000 distinct CDR3 sequences, approximately 4.7% detected once.

This TCR derives from a female donor in good health. Some clones in this sample may be carry-over from other donors' samples. The rearrangement uses TRBV29-1 and TRBJ2-1; the D is unclear. Source material: whole blood. The DNA of the CDR3 is TGCAGCGCCGAAAGAGTTATTGAGCAGTTCTTC. Amino acid sequence: CSAERVIEQFF.